These 23 T cell receptor beta chains originate from one sample sequenced in a study of early stage breast cancer tumors (dated by TCRdb to between 2016 and 2019). The library came from the immunoSEQ multiplex PCR assay. Imported from immuneACCESS, the table was reduced by TCRdb to in-frame sequences with V and J called. These copies leave out some clones; in studies compared against another copy, an unresolved V gene accounts for under half, and the cause of the remainder is not known. The sample profile shows tens of thousands of clones; over 70% of them were found once. The ten top clones hold 6.8% of the sample. The sequenced material came from blood. All receptors come from a person between 55 and 70 years old with breast cancer.

The CDR3 DNA follows: TGCGCCAGCAGCCGCCTCGAGTCGGGGGAGGAAAAACTGTTTTTT. Amino acid sequence: CASSRLESGEEKLFF. The chain carries TRBV4-1 and TRBJ1-4; the D gene is possibly TRBD1 (5 bases). Trimming shortened V by 4 bases and J by 8 bases, and 17 bases separated the two germline ends. Per the germline V gene, CDR1 is MGHRA and CDR2 is YSYEKL. The CDR3 covers 15 residues.

The rearrangement joins TRBV20-1 to TRBJ2-5; D gene ambiguous. Germline CDR1 DFQATT, CDR2 SNEGSKA (reference sequence). Trimming took off 2 bases at V and 4 bases at J, with 5 bases between the two ends. The CDR3 has 11 amino acids. This chain's CDR3 is CSARHSETQYF. The CDR3 DNA sequence: TGCAGTGCTAGACACTCAGAGACCCAGTACTTC.

This chain links TRBV2 with TRBJ1-1; a possible D gene is TRBD1 (5 bases). Germline CDR1 is SNHLY and CDR2 is FYNNEI. The CDR3 length is 12 residues. With 8 bases removed from V and 7 bases from J, the gap between germline ends came to 14 bases. CDR3 sequence (DNA): TGTGCCAGCGAAGGACACAGACTTGAAGCTTTCTTT. Translation gives CASEGHRLEAFF.

The chain links TRBV4-1 to TRBJ2-5; no firm D call. Germline V lookup: CDR1 MGHRA, CDR2 YSYEKL. The V and J ends lost 1 base and 2 bases respectively, with 5 bases between them. The CDR3 covers 13 residues. The DNA for the CDR3 is TGCGCCAGCAGCCAAGGGGGTCAAGAGACCCAGTACTTC. It is translated as CASSQGGQETQYF.

The chain employs TRBV14 and TRBJ2-7; 13 positions match TRBD2. From germline, CDR1 is SGHDN and CDR2 FVKESK. Trimming cost V 5 bases and J 5 bases; bases outside gene matches: 6. The CDR3 totals 15 residues. DNA for the CDR3: TGTGCCAGCAGCGGACTAGCGGGGGCTATGGACGAGCAGTACTTC. Amino acids: CASSGLAGAMDEQYF. Variable domain in full (rest from reference TRBV14 and TRBJ2-7): EAGVTQFPSHSVIEKGQTVTLRCDPISGHDNLYWYRRVMGKEIKFLLHFVKESKQDESGMPNNRFLAERTGGTYSTLKVQPAELEDSGVYFCASSGLAGAMDEQYFGPGTRLTVT.

The chain joins TRBV7-8 to TRBJ1-1, with TRBD1 as a possible D gene (5 bases). This CDR3 is 15 amino acids long. The germline gives CDR1 SGHVS, CDR2 FQNEAQ. V lost 0 bases to trimming and J lost 5 bases, with 13 bases between them. The chain's CDR3 is CASSLAIGAGTEAFF. The CDR3 nucleotides are TGTGCCAGCAGCTTAGCCATTGGGGCAGGGACTGAAGCTTTCTTT.

The chain has TRBV7-2 and TRBJ1-2, with TRBD1 matching over 12 bases. This CDR3 region has 14 residues. V was clipped by 3 bases and J by 8 bases; unmatched bases: 4. CDR1 is SGHTA, CDR2 FQGNSA, per germline. The CDR3 sequence is CASSLGQGARGYTF. CDR3 nucleotide sequence: TGTGCCAGCAGCTTGGGACAGGGGGCCCGGGGCTACACCTTC.

This clone was counted between two and nine times. Distinct nucleotide sequences in the sample also encode this CDR3. The CDR3: CASSLGGTYGYTF. CDR3 DNA: TGTGCCAGCAGCCTTGGGGGGACCTATGGCTACACCTTC. The chain uses TRBV5-4 and TRBJ1-2; D may be TRBD1 (5 bases). The CDR3 runs 13 residues. Trimming took 4 bases from V and 4 from J, leaving 11 bases between them. Germline loops: CDR1 SGHNT, CDR2 YYREEE (reference sequence).

This clone has only a few counts. The chain carries TRBV10-3 and TRBJ1-3; D gene uncertain. This CDR3 is built from 14 residues. Germline V gives CDR1 ENHRY, CDR2 SYGVKD. Trimming stripped 0 bases from V and 8 bases from J, with 11 bases between. CDR3 nucleotide sequence: TGTGCCATCAGTGAGTCGGGAGGGCCGGACACCATATATTTT. Translation: CAISESGGPDTIYF.

V usage is TRBV2 and J usage is TRBJ2-1, with TRBD1 as a possible D gene (5 bases). Between the trimmed V and J ends, which lost 8 bases and 8 bases, there was a span of 19 bases. This CDR3 contains 14 residues. CDR1 SNHLY and CDR2 FYNNEI come from the germline V gene. Here the CDR3 DNA reads TGTGCCAGCCTACAGACCAGGGTCAAGGATGAGCAGTTCTTC. This translates into CASLQTRVKDEQFF.

This sequence joins TRBV7-8 and TRBJ2-2, with TRBD2 matching over 8 bases. The V gene's germline CDR1 is SGHVS and CDR2 FQNEAQ. The CDR3 loop spans 17 amino acids. With 4 bases clipped from V and 4 bases from J, the junction kept 11 bases outside the gene matches. The chain's CDR3 is CASSSPRGTRATGELFF. The CDR3 region has the DNA TGTGCCAGCAGCTCCCCCCGAGGGACTAGGGCCACCGGGGAGCTGTTTTTT. The whole variable domain, filled in from reference TRBV7-8 and TRBJ2-2, reads GAGVSQSPRYKVAKRGQDVALRCDPISGHVSLFWYQQALGQGPEFLTYFQNEAQLDKSGLPSDRFFAERPEGSVSTLKIQRTQQEDSAVYLCASSSPRGTRATGELFFGEGSRLTVL.

The gene calls are TRBV28 and TRBJ1-2; D unresolved. Trimming left V 2 bases short and J 8 bases short, with 12 bases between. Germline V gene sequence: CDR1 MDHEN, CDR2 SYDVKM. CDR3 length: 13 amino acids. The DNA of the CDR3 is TGTGCCAGCAGTTTAAAGGGATCGGGCGGCTACACCTTC. It translates to CASSLKGSGGYTF.

The J gene is TRBJ1-5, the V gene TRBV5-1; D is undetermined. Per the germline V gene, CDR1 is SGHRS and CDR2 is YFSETQ. V was pared by 4 bases and J by 3 bases, with 11 bases between. The CDR3 is made up of 14 amino acids. CDR3: CASSLAPANQPQHF. CDR3 coding DNA: TGCGCCAGCAGCCTGGCCCCAGCCAATCAGCCCCAGCATTTT.

This chain joins TRBV5-1 and TRBJ1-6; D is unresolved. This CDR3 contains 14 residues. Germline V gene data show CDR1 as SGHRS and CDR2 as YFSETQ. The V and J ends lost 5 bases and 5 bases respectively, with 11 bases between them. CDR3 DNA: TGCGCCAGCAGTGACCCGACGGATAATTCACCCCTCCACTTT. Its translation is CASSDPTDNSPLHF. The complete variable domain, with remaining parts taken from reference TRBV5-1 and TRBJ1-6, reads KAGVTQTPRYLIKTRGQQVTLSCSPISGHRSVSWYQQTPGQGLQFLFEYFSETQRNKGNFPGRFSGRQFSNSRSEMNVSTLELGDSALYLCASSDPTDNSPLHFGNGTRLTVT.

This clone was detected only a few times. This sequence joins TRBV2 and TRBJ1-5; weak D call: TRBD1 (6 bases). Germline CDR1 SNHLY, CDR2 FYNNEI. CDR3 length: 13 amino acids. V lost 6 bases to trimming and J lost 3 bases, with 9 bases between them. The CDR3 DNA is TGTGCCAGCAGGAGGGGGACCAATCAGCCCCAGCATTTT. This gives the protein CASRRGTNQPQHF. Supplemented by reference TRBV2 and TRBJ1-5, the full variable domain reads EPEVTQTPSHQVTQMGQEVILRCVPISNHLYFYWYRQILGQKVEFLVSFYNNEISEKSEIFDDQFSVERPDGSNFTLKIRSTKLEDSAMYFCASRRGTNQPQHFGDGTRLSIL.

The chain links TRBV18 to TRBJ1-2, with D hard to call. The V and J ends lost 3 bases and 2 bases respectively, with 7 bases between them. CDR3 length: 13 residues. Germline CDR1 reads KGHSH; CDR2 reads LQKENI. The CDR3 DNA reads TGTGCCAGCTCACCGGGTCCAAACTATGGCTACACCTTC. Its translation: CASSPGPNYGYTF.

This chain joins TRBV15 and TRBJ2-7; the match to TRBD2 covers 11 bases. The CDR3 extends over 15 amino acids. The germline V gene encodes CDR1 LNHNV and CDR2 YYDKDF (reference sequence). V dropped 0 bases and J dropped 2; count of bases not matched to a gene: 0. The CDR3 sequence is CATSRELAGAYEQYF. CDR3 nucleotides: TGTGCCACCAGCAGAGAACTAGCGGGAGCCTACGAGCAGTACTTC.

The J gene is TRBJ2-4, the V gene TRBV19; no reliable D call. The V gene's germline CDR1 is LNHDA and CDR2 SQIVND (reference sequence). This CDR3 is 14 amino acids long. V lost 8 bases and J lost 0, with 11 bases in between. CDR3 coding DNA: TGTGCCAGTTCTTATTGGGGAGCCAAAAACATTCAGTACTTC. This codes for CASSYWGAKNIQYF.

The chain is built from TRBV28 and TRBJ1-1; D unclear. Trimming cost V 4 bases and J 10 bases, with 7 bases left between them. The CDR3 contains 10 residues. CDR1 and CDR2 (germline): MDHEN, SYDVKM. As DNA, the CDR3 is TGTGCCAGCAGTTACGGAAGAGCTTTCTTT. This translates into CASSYGRAFF.

The chain combines TRBV28 with TRBJ2-2, with D maybe TRBD2 (7 bases). The CDR3 sequence is 15 residues long. V lost 2 bases and J lost 4, with 11 bases in between. The germline V gene encodes CDR1 MDHEN and CDR2 SYDVKM. The CDR3 spells CASSLGGAGTGELFF. The CDR3 DNA reads as TGTGCCAGCAGTTTAGGGGGGGCTGGCACCGGGGAGCTGTTTTTT.

The chain employs TRBV6-6 and TRBJ1-1; D is undetermined. The ends were cut back, 1 base at V and 1 base at J, with 10 bases in the middle. This CDR3 has 15 residues. Germline CDR1 and CDR2: MNHNY and SVGAGI (reference sequence). The CDR3 spells CASSYFTQRNTEAFF. CDR3 DNA sequence: TGTGCCAGCAGTTACTTTACACAGCGGAACACTGAAGCTTTCTTT.

The chain uses TRBV19 and TRBJ2-5, with D possibly TRBD2 on 5 matching bases. V was cut by 4 bases and J by 5 bases, with 17 bases left in between. The CDR3 loop spans 15 amino acids. Looked up from germline, CDR1 is LNHDA and CDR2 is SQIVND (reference sequence). The CDR3 protein is CASSTGLRVGETQYF. As DNA, the CDR3 is TGTGCCAGTAGTACAGGATTGAGGGTAGGGGAGACCCAGTACTTC.

The chain couples TRBV5-4 to TRBJ1-5; 7 nucleotides align to TRBD1. Germline V gene lookup returns CDR1 SGHNT and CDR2 YYREEE (reference sequence). CDR3 size: 19 residues. Trimming took 4 bases from V and 4 from J; bases not matched to a gene: 20. In DNA form, the CDR3 reads TGTGCCAGCAGCCAGGGGTGGGACAGCCCGGATATTAGGAATCAGCCCCAGCATTTT. As protein: CASSQGWDSPDIRNQPQHF.